This T cell receptor beta chain was identified in a study of blood T cell repertoires in COVID-19. About the study: T cells, B-cell-depleted T cells, or PBMCs supplied cDNA or gDNA.

The CDR3 runs 16 residues. J was trimmed by 4 bases and V by 3 bases; bases with no gene match: 8. Germline values: CDR1 SGHRS, CDR2 YFSETQ. TCRdb's table, derived via immunoSEQ multiplex PCR, lists solely in-frame clones and lacks some. The table shows tens of thousands of clones, with 70% to 90% occurring only once. This sequence originates from a man at least 80 years old with acute or convalescent COVID-19. Material: peripheral blood. V usage is TRBV5-1 and J usage is TRBJ2-3; the match to TRBD2 covers 10 bases. CDR3: CASSSLAGGVADTQYF. In nucleotides, the CDR3 is TGCGCCAGCAGCTCGTTAGCGGGGGGTGTGGCAGATACGCAGTATTTT.